Each of the 9 T cell receptor beta chains below was sequenced from the same sample in a study of cytomegalovirus exposure and HLA in healthy donors (dated 2017 in TCRdb). The library was generated by the immunoSEQ multiplex PCR assay. A mixture of 60 forward primers for TCR Vbeta segments and 13 reverse primers for TCR Jbeta segments was used in the multiplex PCR. The source is immuneACCESS, and TCRdb retained only in-frame sequences with V and J called. Part of the clones is not carried over; for the studies checked, unresolved V genes explain less than half of this, and the remainder is unexplained. In this sample the table shows fewer than 250,000 clones, roughly four fifths of which occur a single time. The ten largest clonotypes hold approximately 1.8% of the sample. Sequenced sample: PBMCs. These receptors were taken from a man aged 18 to 29 in good health and CMV-seronegative.

The genes are TRBV5-1 and TRBJ2-1; D is perhaps TRBD2 (7 bases). V lost 3 bases and J lost 8, with 12 bases in between. Per germline, CDR1 SGHRS and CDR2 YFSETQ. The length of the CDR3 is 13 residues. Here the CDR3 DNA reads TGCGCCAGCAGCTGGTCGGGGGGCGATGAGCAGTTCTTC. As protein: CASSWSGGDEQFF.

The CDR3 protein is CASSVAGIGGSSGANVLTF. The CDR3 DNA reads as TGTGCCAGCAGCGTAGCCGGAATTGGAGGTAGCTCCGGGGCCAACGTCCTGACTTTC. The J gene is TRBJ2-6, the V gene TRBV9, with D possibly being TRBD2 (5 bases). CDR3 length equals 19 residues. The ends were cut back, 0 bases at V and 4 bases at J, with 20 bases in the middle. The germline gives CDR1 SGDLS, CDR2 YYNGEE.

V gene TRBV7-2 combines with J gene TRBJ1-5; 8 positions agree with TRBD1. The CDR3 has 16 amino acids. Per the germline V gene, CDR1 is SGHTA and CDR2 is FQGNSA. After removal of 2 bases from V and 6 bases from J, the junction contained 9 bases not matched to a gene. The CDR3 DNA follows: TGTGCCAGCAGCTTATGGAGCCAGGGGGCGAGTCAGCCCCAGCATTTT. Encoded protein: CASSLWSQGASQPQHF.

CDR3 loop: CASSRALGTEAFF. The CDR3 DNA reads as TGTGCCAGCAGCAGGGCTCTAGGCACTGAAGCTTTCTTT. This chain links TRBV25-1 with TRBJ1-1, with D tentatively TRBD1 (5 bases). CDR1 and CDR2 (germline): MGHDK, SYGVNS. The CDR3 totals 13 residues. Trimming cost V 6 bases and J 4 bases, with 12 bases left between them.

The chain couples TRBV18 to TRBJ2-7; D is perhaps TRBD1 (6 bases). V gave up 2 bases and J gave up 0 bases, with 14 bases separating them. This CDR3 has 16 amino acids. From germline, CDR1 is KGHSH and CDR2 LQKENI. The CDR3 here is CASSPGMGASSYEQYF. The DNA of the CDR3 is TGTGCCAGCTCACCAGGGATGGGGGCGAGCTCCTACGAGCAGTACTTC. The full variable domain, its missing parts supplied by reference TRBV18 and TRBJ2-7, is NAGVMQNPRHLVRRRGQEARLRCSPMKGHSHVYWYRQLPEEGLKFMVYLQKENIIDESGMPKERFSAEFPKEGPSILRIQQVVRGDSAAYFCASSPGMGASSYEQYFGPGTRLTVT.

V is TRBV7-2 and J is TRBJ2-5, with D possibly TRBD2 on 7 matching bases. The CDR3 extends over 15 amino acids. V lost 1 base and J 4 bases, leaving 13 bases between the germline ends. The germline gives CDR1 SGHTA, CDR2 FQGNSA. In nucleotides, the CDR3 is TGTGCCAGCAGCTTAGTGGGGGGGCCGGGAGAGACCCAGTACTTC. This gives the protein CASSLVGGPGETQYF.

This sequence joins TRBV5-6 and TRBJ2-1, with no clear D. Germline CDR1 reads SGHDT; CDR2 reads YYEEEE. Trimming stripped 0 bases from V and 7 bases from J, with 11 bases between. The CDR3 covers 14 residues. The CDR3 region is CASSLDATFNEQFF. The CDR3 DNA is TGTGCCAGCAGCTTGGACGCGACATTTAATGAGCAGTTCTTC.

V is TRBV5-5 and J is TRBJ2-1; a possible D gene is TRBD2 (6 bases). V was clipped by 0 bases and J by 0 bases, with 19 bases between them. Germline CDR1 is SGHKS and CDR2 is YYEKEE (reference sequence). This CDR3 spans 19 amino acids. The CDR3: CASSLVLPGLQSSYNEQFF. Here the CDR3 DNA reads TGTGCCAGCAGCTTGGTACTACCGGGACTCCAAAGCTCCTACAATGAGCAGTTCTTC.

V is TRBV7-2 and J is TRBJ2-1, with D perhaps TRBD1 (5 bases). Germline-derived CDR1 and CDR2 are SGHTA and FQGNSA. This CDR3 comprises 14 residues. Deletions cut 2 bases from V and 6 bases from J, with 11 bases between. The CDR3, as DNA: TGTGCCAGCAGCTTATCCGGACAAGGCAATGAGCAGTTCTTC. This sequence encodes CASSLSGQGNEQFF. Full variable domain (outside the CDR3, taken from reference TRBV7-2 and TRBJ2-1): GAGVSQSPSNKVTEKGKDVELRCDPISGHTALYWYRQSLGQGLEFLIYFQGNSAPDKSGLPSDRFSAERTGGSVSTLTIQRTQQEDSAVYLCASSLSGQGNEQFFGPGTRLTVL.